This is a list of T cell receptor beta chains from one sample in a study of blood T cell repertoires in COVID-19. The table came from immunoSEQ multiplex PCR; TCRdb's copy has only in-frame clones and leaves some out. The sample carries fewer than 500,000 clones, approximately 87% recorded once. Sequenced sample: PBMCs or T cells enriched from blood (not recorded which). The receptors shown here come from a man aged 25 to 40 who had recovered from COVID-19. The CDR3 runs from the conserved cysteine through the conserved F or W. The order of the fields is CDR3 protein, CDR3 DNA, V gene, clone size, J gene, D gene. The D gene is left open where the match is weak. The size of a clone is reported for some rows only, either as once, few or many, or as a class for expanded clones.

CASSGTQNTGELFF	TGTGCCAGCAGCGGGACTCAAAACACCGGGGAGCTGTTTTTT	TRBV9	.	TRBJ2-2	.
CASSGRGIRGTEAFF	TGTGCCAGCAGTGGCAGGGGGATTAGAGGCACTGAAGCTTTCTTT	TRBV27	.	TRBJ1-1	TRBD1
CASSWDRGHTEAFF	TGTGCCAGCAGCTGGGACAGGGGGCACACTGAAGCTTTCTTT	TRBV7-2	.	TRBJ1-1	TRBD1
CASRLTGGYEQFF	TGTGCCAGTAGACTGACAGGGGGGTATGAGCAGTTCTTC	TRBV19	.	TRBJ2-1	TRBD1
CASRIGRANEQYF	TGTGCCAGCAGAATCGGCAGGGCCAACGAGCAGTACTTC	TRBV27	once	TRBJ2-7	.
CASSMGLAGVTDTQYF	TGTGCCAGTAGTATGGGGCTAGCGGGGGTTACAGATACGCAGTATTTT	TRBV19	.	TRBJ2-3	TRBD2
CAWSSLFSEPQHF	TGTGCCTGGAGTTCTCTATTTTCGGAGCCCCAGCATTTT	TRBV30	.	TRBJ1-5	.
CASSSMDRVGNTIYF	TGTGCCAGCAGTTCAATGGACAGGGTAGGAAACACCATATATTTT	TRBV27	.	TRBJ1-3	TRBD1
CASSRGQGSTGELFF	TGTGCCAGCAGTCGAGGACAGGGGAGCACCGGGGAGCTGTTTTTT	TRBV9	.	TRBJ2-2	TRBD1
CASSESRTRGGYGYTF	TGTGCCAGCAGTGAATCTAGGACTAGGGGCGGCTATGGCTACACCTTC	TRBV25-1	.	TRBJ1-2	.
CASSLGTGPDTQYF	TGTGCCAGCAGCTTAGGTACTGGGCCAGATACGCAGTATTTT	TRBV13	once	TRBJ2-3	.
CASSHGRDRGYNEQFF	TGCGCCAGCAGCCACGGGCGGGACAGGGGTTACAATGAGCAGTTCTTC	TRBV4-1	.	TRBJ2-1	TRBD1
CASSMRGGNPRETQYF	TGTGCCAGTAGTATGCGGGGGGGGAACCCAAGGGAGACCCAGTACTTC	TRBV19	.	TRBJ2-5	TRBD2
CASSPMGPPHFF	TGTGCCAGCTCCCCGATGGGCCCCCCTCATTTCTTC	TRBV2	.	TRBJ2-7	.
CSVENIEAFF	TGCAGCGTTGAAAACATTGAAGCTTTCTTT	TRBV29-1	.	TRBJ1-1	.
CASREGTTNEKLFF	TGTGCCAGCAGGGAGGGGACAACTAATGAAAAACTGTTTTTT	TRBV6-5	once	TRBJ1-4	.
CSVEDSRSGQDTF	TGCAGCGTTGAAGACTCCCGGTCTGGCCAGGACACCTTC	TRBV29-1	.	TRBJ1-2	.
CASRSGIPNEKLFF	TGTGCCAGCAGATCAGGGATCCCTAATGAAAAACTGTTTTTT	TRBV27	once	TRBJ1-4	.
CASTDRSYGYTF	TGTGCCAGTACAGACAGAAGCTATGGCTACACCTTC	TRBV19	.	TRBJ1-2	.
CASSQLAGAYEQYF	TGTGCCAGCAGCCAACTAGCGGGGGCCTACGAGCAGTACTTC	TRBV3-1/TRBV3-2	once	TRBJ2-7	TRBD2
CASSLTGTGLYGYTF	TGTGCCAGCAGCCTAACCGGGACAGGGCTGTATGGCTACACCTTC	TRBV14	.	TRBJ1-2	TRBD1
CASSEEQVPLNTEAFF	TGCGCCAGCAGCGAAGAACAGGTCCCTTTGAACACTGAAGCTTTCTTT	TRBV4-1	.	TRBJ1-1	.
CASSEADTQYF	TGTGCCAGCAGTGAGGCAGATACGCAGTATTTT	TRBV6-2/TRBV6-3	.	TRBJ2-3	.
CASSNEGQIATNEKLFF	TGTGCCAGTAGTAACGAGGGACAGATTGCAACTAATGAAAAACTGTTTTTT	TRBV19	.	TRBJ1-4	TRBD1
CSAQGNGYTF	TGCAGTGCGCAGGGTAATGGCTACACCTTC	TRBV20-1	.	TRBJ1-2	.
CASSKRTGVNYGYTF	TGTGCCAGCAGCAAAAGGACAGGGGTTAACTATGGCTACACCTTC	TRBV7-8	.	TRBJ1-2	TRBD1
CASSNPGTGFDYGYTF	TGTGCCAGTTCCAACCCCGGGACAGGGTTTGACTATGGCTACACCTTC	TRBV19	.	TRBJ1-2	TRBD1
CASSPYQGTGNQPQHF	TGTGCCAGCAGCCCGTATCAGGGGACCGGCAATCAGCCCCAGCATTTT	TRBV5-6	.	TRBJ1-5	.
CASSYTNNQPQHF	TGTGCCAGCAGTTATACTAACAATCAGCCCCAGCATTTT	TRBV6-5	.	TRBJ1-5	.
CASSQAAGAAGELFF	TGCGCCAGCAGCCAAGCGGCAGGGGCTGCCGGGGAGCTGTTTTTT	TRBV4-1	.	TRBJ2-2	.
CASSYGQGTDTQYF	TGCGCCAGCAGCTATGGACAGGGCACAGATACGCAGTATTTT	TRBV5-1	few	TRBJ2-3	TRBD1
CASSSAGEGETQYF	TGTGCCAGCAGCTCCGCAGGGGAGGGGGAGACCCAGTACTTC	TRBV11-2	once	TRBJ2-5	.
CASSQLARNEQFF	TGTGCCAGCAGCCAACTAGCGAGGAATGAGCAGTTCTTC	TRBV3-1/TRBV3-2	.	TRBJ2-1	.
CASSQGDYQPQHF	TGTGCCAGCAGCCAGGGGGATTATCAGCCCCAGCATTTT	TRBV12-3/TRBV12-4	.	TRBJ1-5	TRBD1
CASAPPTDYSNQPQHF	TGTGCTAGTGCCCCCCCCACGGACTATAGCAATCAGCCCCAGCATTTT	TRBV12-5	.	TRBJ1-5	.
CASSWDRGEWDTEAFF	TGTGCCAGCAGCTGGGACAGGGGGGAATGGGACACTGAAGCTTTCTTT	TRBV5-4	.	TRBJ1-1	TRBD1
CASSGQGLTNTGELFF	TGCGCCAGCAGCGGTCAGGGGTTAACGAACACCGGGGAGCTGTTTTTT	TRBV5-1	.	TRBJ2-2	.
CASSTRERSGYEQYF	TGTGCCAGCAGTACTAGGGAAAGGTCTGGCTACGAGCAGTACTTC	TRBV6-5	.	TRBJ2-7	.
CASSIGTGNTIYF	TGTGCCAGCAGCATAGGGACAGGAAACACCATATATTTT	TRBV5-6	.	TRBJ1-3	.
CASSLVDRGTNTEAFF	TGTGCCAGCAGCTTAGTTGACAGGGGTACGAACACTGAAGCTTTCTTT	TRBV7-6	.	TRBJ1-1	TRBD1
CASSLLGTAGYEQYF	TGTGCCAGCAGCTTGTTGGGGACAGCGGGCTACGAGCAGTACTTC	TRBV5-6	.	TRBJ2-7	.
CASSQGGPGNTIYF	TGTGCCAGCAGCCAGGGTGGGCCTGGAAACACCATATATTTT	TRBV3-1/TRBV3-2	.	TRBJ1-3	.
CASSLAAAYNSPLHF	TGTGCCAGCAGCTTAGCTGCGGCTTATAATTCACCCCTCCACTTT	TRBV7-9	.	TRBJ1-6	.
CASRETSGGEYNEQFF	TGTGCCAGCAGGGAGACTAGCGGGGGGGAGTACAATGAGCAGTTCTTC	TRBV2	.	TRBJ2-1	TRBD2
CASSQTSGGSYEQYF	TGCGCCAGCAGCCAAACTAGCGGGGGCTCCTACGAGCAGTACTTC	TRBV10-2	.	TRBJ2-7	TRBD2
CAWRTTGAHGYTF	TGTGCCTGGAGGACTACAGGGGCCCATGGCTACACCTTC	TRBV30	.	TRBJ1-2	TRBD1
CASSRDTAEDYGYTF	TGTGCCAGCAGTCGGGACACCGCGGAGGACTATGGCTACACCTTC	TRBV6-5	.	TRBJ1-2	.
CASRAGDRGSKMEQYF	TGTGCCAGCAGAGCGGGGGACAGGGGCTCTAAAATGGAGCAGTACTTC	TRBV27	.	TRBJ2-7	TRBD1
CASRTEGNQPQHF	TGCGCCAGCAGGACTGAAGGCAATCAGCCCCAGCATTTT	TRBV10-2	.	TRBJ1-5	.
CASSEQGTWLFF	TGTGCCAGCAGTGAACAGGGTACTTGGCTGTTTTTT	TRBV2	.	TRBJ1-4	.
CASSVKGTFTEAFF	TGTGCCAGCAGCGTAAAGGGGACTTTCACTGAAGCTTTCTTT	TRBV9	.	TRBJ1-1	.
CASSVGGLGRAETQYF	TGTGCCAGCAGCGTGGGGGGGCTGGGGAGGGCAGAGACCCAGTACTTC	TRBV9	.	TRBJ2-5	.
CATTQGAADTQYF	TGCGCCACCACACAGGGGGCCGCAGATACGCAGTATTTT	TRBV5-1	.	TRBJ2-3	TRBD1
CASSSIDMNTEAFF	TGTGCCAGCTCATCGATTGACATGAACACTGAAGCTTTCTTT	TRBV18	.	TRBJ1-1	.
CASSQEHSGGDNIQYF	TGTGCCAGCAGCCAAGAACACTCGGGAGGGGACAACATTCAGTACTTC	TRBV3-1/TRBV3-2	.	TRBJ2-4	TRBD2
CASSSARRRILESGNTIYF	TGTGCCAGCAGCTCCGCCCGACGGAGGATCCTGGAATCTGGAAACACCATATATTTT	TRBV11-2	.	TRBJ1-3	.
CAWSPSPGWDEKLFF	TGTGCCTGGAGCCCCTCCCCAGGTTGGGATGAAAAACTGTTTTTT	TRBV30	.	TRBJ1-4	.